A single sample gave rise to the 21 T cell receptor beta chains below, sequenced in a study of cytomegalovirus exposure and HLA in healthy donors. In the PCR, 60 Vbeta and 13 Jbeta primers were used. Using immunoSEQ multiplex PCR, the repertoire was profiled, and TCRdb retains in-frame clones only, with some absent. This table has approximately 140,000 clones, about four fifths appearing once. The material sequenced was PBMCs. The receptor set was obtained from a man aged 35 to 55 in good health and CMV-seropositive.

This clone was seen only a few times. The rearrangement uses TRBV4-1 and TRBJ2-7; D not certain. Trimming removed 1 base at V and 1 base at J, with 5 bases between. CDR1 and CDR2 (germline): MGHRA, YSYEKL. The CDR3 has 13 amino acids. The CDR3 region has the DNA TGCGCCAGCAGCCAAGTGGCTTCCTACGAGCAGTACTTC. It translates to CASSQVASYEQYF.

This clone occurred a few times. The chain is built from TRBV5-1 and TRBJ1-4, with no clear D. With 0 bases removed from V and 8 bases from J, the gap between germline ends came to 14 bases. The length of the CDR3 is 15 residues. Per germline, CDR1 SGHRS and CDR2 YFSETQ. The CDR3: CASSLEGRRGEKLFF. The CDR3 DNA reads TGCGCCAGCAGCTTGGAAGGGAGACGAGGGGAAAAACTGTTTTTT.

This chain joins TRBV5-4 and TRBJ2-7; TRBD2 aligns across 8 bases. CDR1 and CDR2 from the germline V gene are SGHNT and YYREEE (reference sequence). The CDR3 spans 15 residues. Trimming removed 4 bases from V and 5 bases from J; junction bases left unmatched: 11. CDR3 protein: CASSPGGLVRNEQYF. CDR3 DNA sequence: TGTGCCAGCAGCCCGGGGGGACTAGTTAGGAACGAGCAGTACTTC.

J is TRBJ2-1 and V is TRBV18, with 11 nucleotides matching TRBD2. The CDR3 is 17 residues long. Germline CDR1 reads KGHSH; CDR2 reads LQKENI. The ends lost 0 bases at V and 7 bases at J; junction bases unmatched: 8. CDR3 in DNA: TGTGCCAGCTCACCACCGAGGTTTAGCGGGAGGGGGAATGAGCAGTTCTTC. It encodes CASSPPRFSGRGNEQFF.

The chain employs TRBV30 and TRBJ1-5; 8 nucleotides line up with TRBD1. CDR1 is GTSNPN, CDR2 SVGIG, per germline (reference sequence). J was trimmed by 7 bases and V by 5 bases; bases with no gene match: 7. The CDR3 length is 13 residues. The CDR3 DNA follows: TGTGCCTGGGACCAGGGGGCTGGCCAGCCCCAGCATTTT. Amino acid sequence: CAWDQGAGQPQHF.

This clone was detected a few times. V gene TRBV20-1 combines with J gene TRBJ1-2; the D is unclear. The V end was cut by 5 bases, the J end by 7 bases, with 11 bases between. Germline loops: CDR1 DFQATT, CDR2 SNEGSKA (reference sequence). The CDR3 has 11 residues. Written as DNA, the CDR3 is TGCAGTGCTTCAACTCGGTTTGGCTACACCTTC. It specifies CSASTRFGYTF.

The chain couples TRBV6-5 to TRBJ1-5; D possibly corresponds to TRBD1 (5 bases). Germline loops: CDR1 MNHEY, CDR2 SVGAGI. With 0 bases removed from V and 4 bases from J, the gap between germline ends came to 13 bases. This CDR3 has 16 residues. For the CDR3, the DNA is TGTGCCAGCAGTTACTCCCCGGGGGAGGGGAATCAGCCCCAGCATTTT. It encodes CASSYSPGEGNQPQHF.

V is TRBV5-1 and J is TRBJ2-3; 7 bases are a match to TRBD1. Germline CDR1 SGHRS, CDR2 YFSETQ. The CDR3 covers 16 residues. J gave up 2 bases and V 0 bases, and 6 bases lay outside the gene matches. CDR3 region: CASSLVTGVSTDTQYF. The CDR3 bases are TGCGCCAGCAGCTTGGTTACAGGGGTCTCCACAGATACGCAGTATTTT. Filled out from reference TRBV5-1 and TRBJ2-3, the complete variable domain reads KAGVTQTPRYLIKTRGQQVTLSCSPISGHRSVSWYQQTPGQGLQFLFEYFSETQRNKGNFPGRFSGRQFSNSRSEMNVSTLELGDSALYLCASSLVTGVSTDTQYFGPGTRLTVL.

The chain couples TRBV9 to TRBJ2-2, with 8 bases fitting TRBD1. CDR3 size: 15 residues. J lost 6 bases, V lost 6 bases, and 10 bases had no gene match. Looked up from germline, CDR1 is SGDLS and CDR2 is YYNGEE. The CDR3 bases are TGTGCCAGCACCCAGGACAGGGCTGCATCCGGGGAGCTGTTTTTT. Amino acids: CASTQDRAASGELFF.

The chain recombines TRBV9 with TRBJ2-7; perhaps TRBD2 as D (7 bases). The V end was cut by 7 bases, the J end by 3 bases, with 17 bases between. From germline, CDR1 is SGDLS and CDR2 YYNGEE. The CDR3 runs to 14 residues. The CDR3, as DNA: TGTGCCAGCTCCTTAGGGGGGGCAAGCTACGAGCAGTACTTC. This translates into CASSLGGASYEQYF.

This clone turned up a few times. J is TRBJ2-5 and V is TRBV5-6, with 7 bases fitting TRBD2. The CDR3 spans 15 residues. The germline gives CDR1 SGHDT, CDR2 YYEEEE. V shed 3 bases and J 5 bases; nucleotides not matched to a gene: 10. The CDR3 is CASSSSGGGLETQYF. In DNA, the CDR3 is TGTGCCAGCAGCTCGTCGGGGGGAGGGCTGGAGACCCAGTACTTC. The full variable domain, its missing parts supplied by reference TRBV5-6 and TRBJ2-5, is DAGVTQSPTHLIKTRGQQVTLRCSPKSGHDTVSWYQQALGQGPQFIFQYYEEEERQRGNFPDRFSGHQFPNYSSELNVNALLLGDSALYLCASSSSGGGLETQYFGPGTRLLVL.

This rearrangement joins TRBV29-1 to TRBJ1-2; tentative D call: TRBD1 (5 bases). The V gene's germline CDR1 is SQVTM and CDR2 ANQGSEA. This CDR3 is built from 12 residues. V lost 4 bases, J lost 2 bases, and 8 bases lay in between. The DNA for the CDR3 is TGCAGCGTTGGCTCAGGGAACTATGGCTACACCTTC. This gives the protein CSVGSGNYGYTF.

V gene TRBV7-9 combines with J gene TRBJ1-1, with no clear D. Germline loops: CDR1 SEHNR, CDR2 FQNEAQ (reference sequence). Trimming took off 5 bases at V and 0 bases at J, with 19 bases between the two ends. CDR3 length: 17 amino acids. CDR3 region: CASSPTMGGAMNTEAFF. In DNA, the CDR3 is TGTGCCAGCAGCCCTACCATGGGAGGAGCCATGAACACTGAAGCTTTCTTT.

J is TRBJ2-1 and V is TRBV6-1; D is possibly TRBD2 (6 bases). The germline V and J ends were trimmed by 6 bases and 7 bases, with 16 bases remaining between them. The germline V gene encodes CDR1 MNHNS and CDR2 SASEGT. This CDR3 is built from 14 residues. In DNA, the CDR3 is TGTGCCAGCAGCGGAGGGGCCAAGCGGAATGAGCAGTTCTTC. As protein: CASSGGAKRNEQFF.

This chain links TRBV28 with TRBJ2-3; 9 bases map to TRBD2. J gave up 4 bases and V 4 bases, and 9 bases lay outside the gene matches. Germline V gene data show CDR1 as MDHEN and CDR2 as SYDVKM. CDR3 length: 16 residues. CDR3 DNA: TGTGCCAGCAGTTCTGGCGGGAGGGCCGGGGCAGATACGCAGTATTTT. Translation gives CASSSGGRAGADTQYF.

The V and J genes are TRBV18 and TRBJ2-7; tentative D call: TRBD2 (6 bases). V was shortened by 3 bases and J by 4 bases, with 10 bases between the two germline ends. The CDR3 length is 13 residues. Germline CDR1 is KGHSH and CDR2 is LQKENI. The CDR3 loop reads CASSPSGGYEQYF. CDR3 nucleotides: TGTGCCAGCTCACCTAGCGGAGGGTACGAGCAGTACTTC.

This sequence joins TRBV30 and TRBJ1-2; TRBD1 matches 8 bases. V shed 0 bases and J 7 bases; nucleotides not matched to a gene: 4. Germline V gene lookup returns CDR1 GTSNPN and CDR2 SVGIG (reference sequence). CDR3 length equals 13 residues. The CDR3 DNA reads as TGTGCCTGGAGTGTCCAGGGGGCTGTTGGCTACACCTTC. This translates into CAWSVQGAVGYTF.

The chain employs TRBV7-9 and TRBJ2-5; perhaps TRBD2 as D (7 bases). This CDR3 has 15 residues. The germline V gene has CDR1 SEHNR and CDR2 FQNEAQ (reference sequence). Trimming removed 7 bases from V and 2 bases from J, with 17 bases in between. The CDR3 sequence: CASTLGGVLQETQYF. The CDR3 DNA sequence: TGTGCCAGCACTTTAGGGGGGGTACTTCAAGAGACCCAGTACTTC.

This clone has more than one count but fewer than ten. This rearrangement joins TRBV15 to TRBJ2-7; 12 bases match TRBD2. CDR3 size: 15 residues. Trimming at V came to 1 base and at J to 2 bases, leaving 0 bases not matched to a gene. Germline V lookup: CDR1 LNHNV, CDR2 YYDKDF (reference sequence). CDR3 DNA sequence: TGTGCCACCAGCAGAGGGACTAGCGGGGCCTACGAGCAGTACTTC. Translated: CATSRGTSGAYEQYF.

V gene TRBV5-1 combines with J gene TRBJ2-7; possible D gene TRBD2, 6 bases. Trimming cost V 4 bases and J 3 bases, with 11 bases left between them. The V gene's germline CDR1 is SGHRS and CDR2 YFSETQ. This CDR3 comprises 13 residues. CDR3 amino acids: CASSRSGVYEQYF. The CDR3 bases are TGCGCCAGCAGCAGATCGGGGGTCTACGAGCAGTACTTC.

Comments on this clone: Compared with germline, one end of the junction differs, possibly owing to a read error. This rearrangement joins TRBV7-7 to TRBJ2-1; 8 bases align to TRBD1. CDR3 size: 17 residues. CDR1 and CDR2 from the germline V gene are SSHAT and FNYEAQ (reference sequence). The CDR3 nucleotides read TGTGCTAGCAGCCCCCTGCCGGGCAGGGGGCAATACAATGAGCAGTTCTTC. Translation: CASSPLPGRGQYNEQFF. The full variable domain, completed using reference TRBV7-7 and TRBJ2-1, is GAGVSQSPRYKVTKRGQDVTLRCDPISSHATLYWYQQALGQGPEFLTYFNYEAQPDKSGLPSDRFSAERPEGSISTLTIQRTEQRDSAMYRCASSPLPGRGQYNEQFFGPGTRLTVL.